A single TCR beta chain is shown here with its context. Some clones are missing from TCRdb's copy, which holds only in-frame ones; the method was immunoSEQ multiplex PCR. The sample comprises more than 300,000 clones, around 84% of which are singletons, and 1.9% rests with the top ten. Regarding treatment: some 20 received Ad26.COV2.S at low or high dose, single or two shots; five or six received placebo; per-sample allocation not given. Collection of samples fell on day 63 after the first vaccine or placebo injection. The donor was a Boston adult aged 18-55 years. This vaccine is an Ad26 vector that expresses the Wuhan-strain SARS-CoV-2 spike. This entry belongs to a study of Ad26.COV2.S vaccination and SARS-CoV-2 variants. Study in general: The vaccine Ad26.COV2.S was put into the muscle once, or twice with 56 days between.

CDR3 length: 15 amino acids. With 2 bases removed from V and 7 bases from J, the gap between germline ends came to 20 bases. From germline, CDR1 is GTSNPN and CDR2 SVGIG (reference sequence). The sequence derives from a person between 18 and 65 years old who received the Ad26.COV2.S COVID-19 vaccine or a placebo. V usage is TRBV30 and J usage is TRBJ1-2; no definite D call. Sequenced material: peripheral blood, taken in a trial of Ad26.COV2.S vaccine versus placebo. CDR3 bases: TGTGCCTGGAGTCTTCTCCCCCTAGTTGGGATTGGCTACACCTTC. Its protein is CAWSLLPLVGIGYTF.